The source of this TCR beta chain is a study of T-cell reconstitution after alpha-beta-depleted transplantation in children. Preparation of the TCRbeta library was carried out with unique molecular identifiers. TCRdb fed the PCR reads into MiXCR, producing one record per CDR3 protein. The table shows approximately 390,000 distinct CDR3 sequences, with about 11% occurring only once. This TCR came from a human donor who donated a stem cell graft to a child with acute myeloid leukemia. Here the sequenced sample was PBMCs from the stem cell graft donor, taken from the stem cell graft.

In DNA form, the CDR3 reads TGTGCCACCAGCAGAGATCTACCCGATAGCGGGAGTTCCTACGAGCAGTACTTC. It encodes CATSRDLPDSGSSYEQYF. This chain uses TRBV15 with TRBJ2-7, with 9 bases aligning to TRBD2. This CDR3 is built from 18 residues. CDR1 and CDR2 (germline): LNHNV, YYDKDF (reference sequence). V trimming: 0 bases; J trimming: 1 base; junction bases outside the gene matches: 10. Complete variable domain (other parts from reference TRBV15 and TRBJ2-7): DAMVIQNPRYQVTQFGKPVTLSCSQTLNHNVMYWYQQKSSQAPKLLFHYYDKDFNNEADTPDNFQSRRPNTSFCFLDIRSPGLGDTAMYLCATSRDLPDSGSSYEQYFGPGTRLTVT.